The next 26 T cell receptor beta chains were all read from a single sample in a study of shared T cell receptors in the human thymus. The data were produced by immunoSEQ multiplex PCR, yet TCRdb's version contains in-frame clones alone and is incomplete. The sample includes over 650,000 clones, 87% of them seen just once. This sample was also put to use in a study of human thymus T cells.

Sequenced sample: thymocytes. Receptors were obtained from a boy in the first two years of life with a congenital heart defect.

The chain links TRBV7-9 to TRBJ1-2, with a possible D match to TRBD1 (5 bases). Trimming removed 1 base at V and 7 bases at J, with 13 bases between. The CDR3 has 14 amino acids. The germline V gene encodes CDR1 SEHNR and CDR2 FQNEAQ (reference sequence). This CDR3 is CASSLGLDNRGYTF. As DNA, the CDR3 is TGTGCCAGCAGCTTAGGTCTGGACAACCGTGGCTACACCTTC. Complete variable domain (other parts from reference TRBV7-9 and TRBJ1-2): DTGVSQNPRHKITKRGQNVTFRCDPISEHNRLYWYRQTLGQGPEFLTYFQNEAQLEKSRLLSDRFSAERPKGSFSTLEIQRTEQGDSAMYLCASSLGLDNRGYTFGSGTRLTVV.

This clone was recorded once. The V gene is TRBV5-6, the J gene TRBJ2-7, with D possibly TRBD2 on 6 matching bases. Germline V lookup: CDR1 SGHDT, CDR2 YYEEEE. The CDR3 consists of 14 residues. V was clipped by 0 bases and J by 4 bases, with 11 bases between them. For the CDR3, the DNA is TGTGCCAGCAGCTTGGCGGGGGACCCTTACGAGCAGTACTTC. Amino acid sequence: CASSLAGDPYEQYF.

J is TRBJ1-2 and V is TRBV14, with a tentative D call TRBD1 (5 bases). Between the trimmed V and J ends, which lost 1 base and 2 bases, there was a span of 14 bases. Germline V gives CDR1 SGHDN, CDR2 FVKESK. This CDR3 has 16 amino acids. This CDR3 is CASSQVLSTVNYGYTF. DNA of the CDR3: TGTGCCAGCAGCCAAGTCTTATCGACAGTCAACTATGGCTACACCTTC. The whole variable domain, remainder taken from reference TRBV14 and TRBJ1-2, is EAGVTQFPSHSVIEKGQTVTLRCDPISGHDNLYWYRRVMGKEIKFLLHFVKESKQDESGMPNNRFLAERTGGTYSTLKVQPAELEDSGVYFCASSQVLSTVNYGYTFGSGTRLTVV.

The chain is built from TRBV9 and TRBJ2-3, with 12 bases identical to TRBD2. V dropped 3 bases and J dropped 8; count of bases not matched to a gene: 13. Germline assignment: CDR1 SGDLS and CDR2 YYNGEE. The CDR3 runs to 17 residues. The CDR3 DNA is TGTGCCAGCAGCGGCTCCCCGTCTAGCGGGAGGGCTGGTACGCAGTATTTT. Translation: CASSGSPSSGRAGTQYF.

This chain links TRBV9 with TRBJ1-1; D might be TRBD1 (6 bases). The CDR3 is 13 amino acids. The ends were cut back, 4 bases at V and 3 bases at J, with 10 bases in the middle. Germline lookup yields CDR1 SGDLS and CDR2 YYNGEE. The CDR3, as DNA: TGTGCCAGCAGCCCCCACAGGGACACTGAAGCTTTCTTT. As protein: CASSPHRDTEAFF.

The genes are TRBV14 and TRBJ1-1; 7 nucleotides line up with TRBD1. CDR1 SGHDN and CDR2 FVKESK come from the germline V gene. The J segment lost 5 bases and the V segment lost 0 bases, leaving 12 bases of the junction unmatched. CDR3 length equals 17 residues. CDR3 DNA sequence: TGTGCCAGCAGCCAAGAATTGGGTACAGGGGAAGGGACTGAAGCTTTCTTT. It is translated as CASSQELGTGEGTEAFF.

The chain uses TRBV5-1 and TRBJ2-7; D might be TRBD1 (6 bases). The CDR3 runs 15 residues. The germline V gene encodes CDR1 SGHRS and CDR2 YFSETQ. The V end was cut by 0 bases, the J end by 2 bases, with 12 bases between. CDR3 protein: CASSLVQGSPYEQYF. The CDR3 DNA is TGCGCCAGCAGCTTGGTGCAGGGGTCCCCCTACGAGCAGTACTTC.

This chain links TRBV6-5 with TRBJ2-1; unclear D gene. V lost 6 bases and J lost 0, with 12 bases in between. The germline CDR1 and CDR2 sequences are MNHEY and SVGAGI. This CDR3 contains 15 residues. The CDR3 loop is CASSLGLSSYNEQFF. For the CDR3, the DNA is TGTGCCAGCAGCCTTGGGCTGAGCTCCTACAATGAGCAGTTCTTC.

V and J are TRBV11-2 and TRBJ1-2, with 10 positions matching TRBD1. The CDR3 is 16 residues long. J was trimmed by 0 bases and V by 4 bases; bases with no gene match: 5. The germline gives CDR1 SGHAT, CDR2 FQNNGV. CDR3 protein: CASSSGTGDANYGYTF. The CDR3 DNA reads TGTGCCAGCAGCTCGGGGACAGGGGATGCTAACTATGGCTACACCTTC.

V and J are TRBV5-1 and TRBJ2-1; a weak D match, TRBD2 (5 bases). The germline V gene has CDR1 SGHRS and CDR2 YFSETQ. The CDR3 length is 17 residues. V gave up 1 base and J gave up 3 bases, with 17 bases separating them. The DNA for the CDR3 is TGCGCCAGCAGCTTGCGGTTGGCACTAGGTGACTACAATGAGCAGTTCTTC. Protein product: CASSLRLALGDYNEQFF. Drawing the rest from reference TRBV5-1 and TRBJ2-1, the complete variable domain is KAGVTQTPRYLIKTRGQQVTLSCSPISGHRSVSWYQQTPGQGLQFLFEYFSETQRNKGNFPGRFSGRQFSNSRSEMNVSTLELGDSALYLCASSLRLALGDYNEQFFGPGTRLTVL.

The chain combines TRBV4-3 with TRBJ1-2, with D hard to call. V was trimmed by 3 bases and J by 6 bases, leaving 23 bases between them. Germline values: CDR1 LGHNA, CDR2 YSLEER. The CDR3 totals 17 residues. CDR3 loop: CASSQVISRRTIHGYTF. In DNA form, the CDR3 reads TGCGCCAGCAGCCAGGTGATCTCCAGGAGGACTATCCATGGCTACACCTTC.

This clone came up once. The chain couples TRBV7-9 to TRBJ1-2, with D hard to call. This CDR3 is built from 17 residues. The V gene's germline CDR1 is SEHNR and CDR2 FQNEAQ (reference sequence). V lost 7 bases, J lost 3 bases, and 24 bases lay in between. The CDR3 sequence is CASTLPTAQAVDYGYTF. The CDR3 DNA reads TGTGCCAGCACCCTTCCCACCGCCCAGGCTGTGGACTATGGCTACACCTTC.

This chain connects TRBV11-1 to TRBJ2-4; tentatively, D is TRBD1 (6 bases). Germline V gene sequence: CDR1 SGHAT, CDR2 FQDESV (reference sequence). Trimming cost V 5 bases and J 0 bases, with 17 bases left between them. This CDR3 is built from 17 residues. The CDR3 nucleotides are TGTGCCAGCAGCCCAAGAGGGACACCCCTAGCCAAAAACATTCAGTACTTC. It encodes CASSPRGTPLAKNIQYF.

The chain carries TRBV15 and TRBJ1-2, with TRBD1 matching over 8 bases. Germline V gives CDR1 LNHNV, CDR2 YYDKDF (reference sequence). V was pared by 0 bases and J by 7 bases, with 7 bases of the junction left unmatched. This CDR3 has 15 residues. CDR3 sequence reads: CATSRDDRGRGGYTF. For the CDR3, the DNA is TGTGCCACCAGCAGAGATGACAGGGGAAGGGGTGGCTACACCTTC. Supplemented by reference TRBV15 and TRBJ1-2, the full variable domain reads DAMVIQNPRYQVTQFGKPVTLSCSQTLNHNVMYWYQQKSSQAPKLLFHYYDKDFNNEADTPDNFQSRRPNTSFCFLDIRSPGLGDTAMYLCATSRDDRGRGGYTFGSGTRLTVV.

This clone was counted between two and nine times. V is TRBV5-6 and J is TRBJ2-7; the match to TRBD1 covers 8 bases. Germline V gene data show CDR1 as SGHDT and CDR2 as YYEEEE. V was pared by 1 base and J by 9 bases, with 3 bases of the junction left unmatched. This CDR3 region has 12 residues. Here the CDR3 reads CASSLRQGRQYF. The CDR3 DNA is TGTGCCAGCAGCTTGCGACAGGGGCGGCAGTACTTC.

As DNA, the CDR3 is TGCGCCAGCAGCCAAGGCAGACCCCACAGGGGGAACGAGATGAGCTCTGGAAACACCATATATTTT. It translates to CASSQGRPHRGNEMSSGNTIYF. This sequence joins TRBV4-3 and TRBJ1-3; TRBD1 matches 8 bases. The germline CDR1 and CDR2 sequences are LGHNA and YSLEER. J lost 0 bases, V lost 1 base, and 20 bases had no gene match. This CDR3 is 22 amino acids long.

The chain uses TRBV19 and TRBJ2-2; D gene ambiguous. V lost 7 bases and J 4 bases, leaving 13 bases between the germline ends. The germline gives CDR1 LNHDA, CDR2 SQIVND (reference sequence). This CDR3 is 14 amino acids long. Here the CDR3 reads CASTSPSVTGELFF. CDR3 in DNA: TGTGCCAGTACCTCACCTTCGGTCACCGGGGAGCTGTTTTTT.

This clone showed up just a few times. The V gene is TRBV11-2, the J gene TRBJ2-3; 10 bases line up with TRBD1. This CDR3 spans 17 amino acids. V dropped 5 bases and J dropped 8; count of bases not matched to a gene: 16. Germline V lookup: CDR1 SGHAT, CDR2 FQNNGV. The CDR3 sequence: CASSQFRDRGGGGTQYF. CDR3 sequence (DNA): TGTGCCAGCAGCCAGTTCCGGGACAGGGGTGGAGGGGGTACGCAGTATTTT.

CDR3: CASSLDHRSFVSSPLHF. CDR3 in DNA: TGTGCCAGCAGCTTAGATCACAGGTCTTTCGTGAGTTCACCCCTCCACTTT. The chain links TRBV11-2 to TRBJ1-6; TRBD1 might be the D (5 bases). The CDR3 is made up of 17 amino acids. The ends were cut back, 0 bases at V and 9 bases at J, with 18 bases in the middle. From germline, CDR1 is SGHAT and CDR2 FQNNGV.

The rearrangement uses TRBV28 and TRBJ2-7, with D perhaps TRBD2 (6 bases). The CDR3 has 13 residues. V lost 1 base to trimming and J lost 7 bases, with 11 bases between them. Germline V gene sequence: CDR1 MDHEN, CDR2 SYDVKM. The CDR3 DNA follows: TGTGCCAGCAGTTTATTCAGGGCGGGGGAGCAGTACTTC. As protein: CASSLFRAGEQYF.

V is TRBV4-1 and J is TRBJ2-1; D gene uncertain. Trimming stripped 1 base from V and 5 bases from J, with 12 bases between. CDR3 length: 15 amino acids. The V gene's germline CDR1 is MGHRA and CDR2 YSYEKL. CDR3 loop: CASSQVPGSNNEQFF. CDR3 nucleotides: TGCGCCAGCAGCCAAGTTCCCGGGTCAAACAATGAGCAGTTCTTC.

This chain uses TRBV27 with TRBJ2-3; 7 positions agree with TRBD1. The CDR3 is 17 residues long. V lost 5 bases to trimming and J lost 8 bases; unmatched junction nucleotides: 19. Germline-derived CDR1 and CDR2 are MNHEY and SMNVEV (reference sequence). CDR3 nucleotides: TGTGCCAGCAGTCCGTTAAGAGGGACAGTAGAAATGAGTACGCAGTATTTT. Encoded protein: CASSPLRGTVEMSTQYF.

The chain uses TRBV28 and TRBJ1-5; TRBD1 aligns across 9 bases. V shed 6 bases and J 4 bases; nucleotides not matched to a gene: 13. The germline V gene encodes CDR1 MDHEN and CDR2 SYDVKM. This CDR3 is built from 17 residues. The CDR3 loop is CASRRWVTGGMNQPQHF. DNA of the CDR3: TGTGCCAGCAGACGATGGGTGACAGGGGGGATGAATCAGCCCCAGCATTTT.

The rearrangement links TRBV29-1 to TRBJ2-1, with a tentative D call TRBD2 (6 bases). The CDR3 contains 15 residues. Trimming removed 1 base at V and 8 bases at J, with 18 bases between. Germline loops: CDR1 SQVTM, CDR2 ANQGSEA. CDR3 loop: CSVEGDFLPRYEQFF. The DNA for the CDR3 is TGCAGCGTTGAAGGGGACTTCTTACCCCGCTATGAGCAGTTCTTC.

The CDR3 DNA reads as TGTGCCAGCACTCCTAGCGGGGGGGCCTGGCCCCACGAGCAGTACTTC. Translated: CASTPSGGAWPHEQYF. The rearrangement uses TRBV27 and TRBJ2-7, with 12 bases identical to TRBD2. This CDR3 spans 16 amino acids. Germline CDR1 is MNHEY and CDR2 is SMNVEV (reference sequence). Germline trimming cut 7 bases from V and 5 bases from J; bases unmatched to any gene: 12.

V and J are TRBV6-1 and TRBJ2-7; 7 positions agree with TRBD1. CDR1 and CDR2 (germline): MNHNS, SASEGT. V lost 1 base, J lost 2 bases, and 8 bases stayed unmatched. CDR3 length: 16 amino acids. The CDR3 loop is CASSEEYRGFTYEQYF. The CDR3 DNA follows: TGTGCCAGCAGTGAAGAGTACAGGGGTTTCACCTACGAGCAGTACTTC.